One and the same sample provided the 24 T cell receptor beta chains below, sequenced in a study of cytomegalovirus exposure and HLA in healthy donors. The PCR employed 60 Vbeta primers together with 13 Jbeta primers. Using immunoSEQ multiplex PCR, the repertoire was profiled, and TCRdb retains in-frame clones only, with some absent. The profile shows 110,000 or so clones, 82% of them singletons. The specimen was PBMCs. Source of these receptors: a woman under 30 in good health and CMV-seronegative.

V is TRBV29-1 and J is TRBJ2-3; TRBD2 matches 8 bases. The CDR3 runs 16 residues. Unmatched junction bases numbered 12, after V lost 1 base and J lost 6 bases. CDR1 and CDR2 from the germline V gene are SQVTM and ANQGSEA. The DNA for the CDR3 is TGCAGCGTTGAAGGGGGTGCGGGAGGCCTCACGGATACGCAGTATTTT. Amino acids: CSVEGGAGGLTDTQYF.

J is TRBJ1-3 and V is TRBV28, with D hard to call. The CDR3 is 14 amino acids. The V and J ends lost 7 bases and 6 bases respectively, with 16 bases between them. From germline, CDR1 is MDHEN and CDR2 SYDVKM. CDR3 amino acids: CASNRGITLNTIYF. The CDR3 DNA sequence: TGTGCCAGCAATCGAGGGATTACTCTAAACACCATATATTTT.

The chain is built from TRBV5-4 and TRBJ1-1; D perhaps matches TRBD1 (5 bases). The V end was cut by 4 bases, the J end by 1 base, with 11 bases between. Germline V gives CDR1 SGHNT, CDR2 YYREEE (reference sequence). CDR3 length: 14 amino acids. The CDR3 region has the DNA TGTGCCAGCAGCCGTGGGGGGGAGAACACTGAAGCTTTCTTT. Protein: CASSRGGENTEAFF.

The chain couples TRBV5-1 to TRBJ2-7; 10 bases are shared with TRBD1. Trimming cost V 3 bases and J 5 bases; bases outside gene matches: 8. Looked up from germline, CDR1 is SGHRS and CDR2 is YFSETQ. The CDR3 sequence is 15 residues long. The CDR3 here is CASSWTGTGDHEQYV. The CDR3 region has the DNA TGCGCCAGCAGCTGGACCGGGACAGGGGACCACGAGCAGTACGTC.

This chain links TRBV27 with TRBJ1-5; D not certain. The germline V and J ends were trimmed by 5 bases and 5 bases, with 10 bases remaining between them. Germline lookup yields CDR1 MNHEY and CDR2 SMNVEV (reference sequence). This CDR3 region has 13 residues. DNA for the CDR3: TGTGCCAGCAGTGATACATACGATCAGCCCCAGCATTTT. Encoded protein: CASSDTYDQPQHF.

The CDR3 sequence is CASSWPGTSSYEQYF. The CDR3 region has the DNA TGCGCCAGCAGCTGGCCCGGGACTAGCTCCTACGAGCAGTACTTC. The chain is built from TRBV5-1 and TRBJ2-7; 8 bases map to TRBD2. The CDR3 totals 15 residues. From germline, CDR1 is SGHRS and CDR2 YFSETQ. J lost 0 bases, V lost 3 bases, and 5 bases had no gene match.

The chain links TRBV5-4 to TRBJ2-1; D is undetermined. The CDR3 runs 9 residues. Germline values: CDR1 SGHNT, CDR2 YYREEE (reference sequence). The germline V and J ends were trimmed by 7 bases and 15 bases, with 11 bases remaining between them. CDR3 bases: TGTGCCAGCGGCCCCCCCCTGTTCTTC. Translated: CASGPPLFF.

This rearrangement joins TRBV30 to TRBJ2-7; the D gene is possibly TRBD1 (9 bases). CDR1 is GTSNPN, CDR2 SVGIG, per germline (reference sequence). V lost 4 bases and J lost 2, with 33 bases in between. The CDR3 runs to 20 residues. The CDR3 spells CAWILLQGARGRGATYEQYV. The CDR3 region has the DNA TGTGCCTGGATCCTACTACAGGGGGCGCGCGGGCGGGGGGCTACCTACGAGCAGTACGTC.

V usage is TRBV2 and J usage is TRBJ1-2; 7 nucleotides align to TRBD1. The CDR3 sequence is 11 residues long. J gave up 5 bases and V 7 bases, and 1 base lay outside the gene matches. Germline CDR1 SNHLY, CDR2 FYNNEI. In DNA, the CDR3 is TGTGCCAGCACAGGGGGGTATGGCTACACCTTC. Protein product: CASTGGYGYTF. Complete variable domain (other parts from reference TRBV2 and TRBJ1-2): EPEVTQTPSHQVTQMGQEVILRCVPISNHLYFYWYRQILGQKVEFLVSFYNNEISEKSEIFDDQFSVERPDGSNFTLKIRSTKLEDSAMYFCASTGGYGYTFGSGTRLTVV.

This chain connects TRBV28 to TRBJ2-5, with TRBD1 as a possible D gene (5 bases). Germline V gives CDR1 MDHEN, CDR2 SYDVKM. The CDR3 totals 15 residues. The V and J ends lost 2 bases and 1 base respectively, with 11 bases between them. CDR3 coding DNA: TGTGCCAGCAGTTTAGCTGGGGCGGCCCAAGAGACCCAGTACTTC. Translation: CASSLAGAAQETQYF.

The chain uses TRBV10-3 and TRBJ2-7; the match to TRBD2 covers 7 bases. The V gene end was trimmed by 10 bases and the J gene end by 0 bases; junction bases not matched to a gene: 6. Germline assignment: CDR1 ENHRY and CDR2 SYGVKD. The CDR3 spans 13 residues. The DNA for the CDR3 is TGTGCCACCGCTAGCGGCAGCTCCTACGAGCAGTACTTC. It specifies CATASGSSYEQYF.

V gene TRBV4-2 combines with J gene TRBJ2-1, with 7 bases matching TRBD2. Per germline, CDR1 LGHNA and CDR2 YNFKEQ. V was pared by 4 bases and J by 3 bases, with 24 bases of the junction left unmatched. The CDR3 is made up of 21 amino acids. CDR3 loop: CASSRSGGGSGLPSNYNEQFF. CDR3 DNA: TGTGCCAGCAGCCGAAGTGGGGGGGGTTCGGGACTCCCTTCTAACTACAATGAGCAGTTCTTC.

The chain combines TRBV15 with TRBJ1-2; 7 nucleotides align to TRBD1. V shed 3 bases and J 2 bases; nucleotides not matched to a gene: 6. The germline V gene has CDR1 LNHNV and CDR2 YYDKDF (reference sequence). The CDR3 runs to 15 residues. DNA for the CDR3: TGTGCCACCAGCAGGGAACCGACAGGGAACTATGGCTACACCTTC. Its protein is CATSREPTGNYGYTF.

The chain couples TRBV9 to TRBJ2-3; D perhaps matches TRBD1 (6 bases). The germline CDR1 and CDR2 sequences are SGDLS and YYNGEE. There are 15 residues in the CDR3. Trimming pared 6 bases from V and 3 bases from J, leaving 17 bases between. The CDR3 bases are TGTGCCAGCACAGCACAGGGAATGGGGACAGATACGCAGTATTTT. This encodes CASTAQGMGTDTQYF.

The chain has TRBV28 and TRBJ2-6; 8 bases line up with TRBD2. CDR1 is MDHEN and CDR2 is SYDVKM in the germline V gene. This CDR3 has 16 amino acids. J lost 0 bases, V lost 6 bases, and 4 bases had no gene match. The CDR3: CASSLGGVSGANVLTF. The CDR3 coding sequence is TGTGCCAGCAGCCTCGGGGGGGTCTCTGGGGCCAACGTCCTGACTTTC. The entire variable domain, with the rest obtained from reference TRBV28 and TRBJ2-6, is as follows: DVKVTQSSRYLVKRTGEKVFLECVQDMDHENMFWYRQDPGLGLRLIYFSYDVKMKEKGDIPEGYSVSREKKERFSLILESASTNQTSMYLCASSLGGVSGANVLTFGAGSRLTVL.

The chain couples TRBV27 to TRBJ1-1; D gene ambiguous. V lost 6 bases and J lost 5, with 19 bases in between. From germline, CDR1 is MNHEY and CDR2 SMNVEV (reference sequence). The CDR3 totals 15 residues. The CDR3 spells CASRNILGPGTEAFF. The CDR3 DNA reads TGTGCCAGCAGGAACATTCTAGGCCCGGGGACTGAAGCTTTCTTT.

The CDR3 loop is CASSPKRDYNEQFF. The CDR3 nucleotides read TGTGCCAGCAGCCCGAAGCGGGATTACAATGAGCAGTTCTTC. This rearrangement joins TRBV7-9 to TRBJ2-1; 7 nucleotides agree with TRBD2. CDR1 and CDR2 from the germline V gene are SEHNR and FQNEAQ (reference sequence). J lost 4 bases, V lost 5 bases, and 5 bases had no gene match. The length of the CDR3 is 14 residues.

This clone occurred a few times. The V and J genes are TRBV6-5 and TRBJ2-7; 7 positions agree with TRBD2. Germline loops: CDR1 MNHEY, CDR2 SVGAGI. J gave up 6 bases and V 7 bases, and 12 bases lay outside the gene matches. The CDR3 consists of 14 residues. DNA for the CDR3: TGTGCCAGCAAGGGACTAACCGAGCTAGGCGAGCAGTACTTC. Encoded protein: CASKGLTELGEQYF.

This clone has only one observation. The chain joins TRBV7-6 to TRBJ2-1, with 13 bases identical to TRBD2. Germline V gives CDR1 SGHVS, CDR2 FNYEAQ. The CDR3 spans 17 residues. Trimming at V came to 5 bases and at J to 0 bases, leaving 4 bases not matched to a gene. CDR3 bases: TGTGCCAGCAGCCATGGACTAGCGGGAGTCTCCTACAATGAGCAGTTCTTC. As protein: CASSHGLAGVSYNEQFF.

This chain uses TRBV7-9 with TRBJ1-4, with D perhaps matching TRBD1 (6 bases). Trimming cost V 5 bases and J 3 bases, with 16 bases left between them. The germline V gene has CDR1 SEHNR and CDR2 FQNEAQ (reference sequence). The CDR3 length is 16 residues. CDR3 residues: CASSPRPWTANEKLFF. The CDR3 DNA reads as TGTGCCAGCAGCCCACGACCCTGGACAGCTAATGAAAAACTGTTTTTT.

The chain combines TRBV6-6 with TRBJ2-6; 7 nucleotides align to TRBD1. The germline CDR1 and CDR2 sequences are MNHNY and SVGAGI (reference sequence). V gave up 6 bases and J gave up 1 base; unmatched junction bases: 6. CDR3 size: 16 residues. The CDR3 nucleotides read TGTGCCAGCAGCCTAAGGACAGGTTCTGGGGCCAACGTCCTGACTTTC. It translates to CASSLRTGSGANVLTF.

The rearrangement links TRBV4-3 to TRBJ1-3; unclear D gene. This CDR3 is 15 amino acids long. Deletions cut 0 bases from V and 8 bases from J, with 14 bases between. Germline assignment: CDR1 LGHNA and CDR2 YSLEER. Here the CDR3 DNA reads TGCGCCAGCAGCCAAGATGTCCCTGGAGGAGACACCATATATTTT. It yields the protein CASSQDVPGGDTIYF.

The count of this clone is one. This sequence joins TRBV19 and TRBJ1-5; D unclear. Germline CDR1 LNHDA, CDR2 SQIVND (reference sequence). The CDR3 loop spans 14 amino acids. The V gene lost 7 bases and the J gene lost 5 bases, with 15 bases spanning the gap. The CDR3 loop reads CASIRTSGDQPQHF. The CDR3 DNA reads TGTGCCAGTATCCGGACCTCCGGGGATCAGCCCCAGCATTTT.

CDR3 DNA: TGCGCCAGCAGCCAAACAGAGGACTACAACTATGGCTACACCTTC. It is translated as CASSQTEDYNYGYTF. The chain carries TRBV4-1 and TRBJ1-2; D remains unclear. V dropped 2 bases and J dropped 2 bases, with 12 bases sitting between them. CDR3 length: 15 residues. Germline CDR1 and CDR2: MGHRA and YSYEKL.